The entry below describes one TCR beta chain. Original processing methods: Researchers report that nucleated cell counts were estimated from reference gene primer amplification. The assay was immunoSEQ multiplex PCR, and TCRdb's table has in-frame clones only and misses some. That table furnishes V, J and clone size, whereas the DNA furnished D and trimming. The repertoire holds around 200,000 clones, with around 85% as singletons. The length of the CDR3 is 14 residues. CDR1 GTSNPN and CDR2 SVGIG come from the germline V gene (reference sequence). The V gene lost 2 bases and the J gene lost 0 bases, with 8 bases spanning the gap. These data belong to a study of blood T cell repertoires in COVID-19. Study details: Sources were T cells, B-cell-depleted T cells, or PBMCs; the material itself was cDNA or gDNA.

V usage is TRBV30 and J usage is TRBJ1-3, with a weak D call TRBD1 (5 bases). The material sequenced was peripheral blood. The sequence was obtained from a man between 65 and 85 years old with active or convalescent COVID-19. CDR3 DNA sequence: TGTGCCTGGAGTAGAGACAGCTCTGGAAACACCATATATTTT. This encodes CAWSRDSSGNTIYF.